Reported below is one T cell receptor (beta chain). This specimen belongs to a study of blood T cell repertoires in COVID-19. In the study overall: Samples of COVID-19 (acute and convalescent) were obtained from the United States, Italy and Spain. The cDNA or gDNA used as material had been derived from T cells, B-cell-depleted T cells, or PBMCs.

Looked up from germline, CDR1 is SGHRS and CDR2 is YFSETQ. The V and J ends lost 5 bases and 2 bases respectively, with 13 bases between them. This CDR3 contains 14 residues. As processed by the authors: For nucleated cells, counts were estimated from reference gene primer amplification. Repertoires were generated with immunoSEQ multiplex PCR, while TCRdb's copy carries only in-frame clones and drops some. The DNA was the basis for D and trimming; V, J and clone size are from that table. The sample carries 60,000 to 75,000 clones, 70% to 85% recorded once. This TCR derives from a woman aged 70 to 79 with acute or convalescent COVID-19. The chain couples TRBV5-1 to TRBJ2-5, with a tentative D call TRBD1 (6 bases). Material: peripheral blood. The CDR3 is CASRGQITQETQYF. The CDR3 nucleotides are TGCGCCAGCAGAGGACAGATAACTCAAGAGACCCAGTACTTC.